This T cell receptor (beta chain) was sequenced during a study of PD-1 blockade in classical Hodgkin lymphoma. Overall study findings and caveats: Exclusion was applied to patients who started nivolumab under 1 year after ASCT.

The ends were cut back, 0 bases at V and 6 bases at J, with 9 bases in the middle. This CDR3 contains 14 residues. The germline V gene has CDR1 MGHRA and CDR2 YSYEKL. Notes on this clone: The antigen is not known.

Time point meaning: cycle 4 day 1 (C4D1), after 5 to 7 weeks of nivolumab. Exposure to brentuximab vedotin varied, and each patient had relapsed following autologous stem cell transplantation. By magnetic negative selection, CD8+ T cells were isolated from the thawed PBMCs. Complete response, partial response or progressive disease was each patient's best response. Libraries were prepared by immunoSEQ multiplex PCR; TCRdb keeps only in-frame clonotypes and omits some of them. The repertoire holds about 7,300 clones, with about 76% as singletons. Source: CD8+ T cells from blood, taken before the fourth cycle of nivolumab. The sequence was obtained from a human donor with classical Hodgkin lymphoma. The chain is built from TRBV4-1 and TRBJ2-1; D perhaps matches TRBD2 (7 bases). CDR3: CASSQEAGANEQFF. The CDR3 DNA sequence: TGCGCCAGCAGCCAAGAGGCGGGGGCCAATGAGCAGTTCTTC.